The 14 T cell receptor beta chains presented below share a single source sample, sequenced in a study of CD8+CD57+ T cells in acquired aplastic anemia. Genomic DNA provided the template from which TCR beta VDJ and CDR3 profiles were obtained. MiXCR was run by TCRdb on the reads, yielding one entry per CDR3 protein. The sample has hundreds of thousands of distinct CDR3 sequences; approximately 70% are singletons. The sample taken for sequencing was sorted CD4+, CD8+, or CD8+CD57+ T cells (not recorded which) from PBMCs. Receptors originate from a human donor in good health, serving as a control.

V is TRBV29-1 and J is TRBJ2-1, with 11 bases fitting TRBD2. The V segment lost 4 bases and the J segment 2 bases; nucleotides outside the gene matches: 4. Germline-derived CDR1 and CDR2 are SQVTM and ANQGSEA. The CDR3 covers 15 residues. CDR3 nucleotide sequence: TGCAGCGTTGGAAGTAGCGGGGGGGCCTACAATGAGCAGTTCTTC. As protein: CSVGSSGGAYNEQFF.

This sequence joins TRBV7-9 and TRBJ1-1; possible D gene TRBD1, 5 bases. Trimming pared 6 bases from V and 4 bases from J, leaving 15 bases between. The CDR3 runs 14 residues. Germline CDR1 is SEHNR and CDR2 is FQNEAQ (reference sequence). CDR3 sequence: CASSLLGVTTEAFF. For the CDR3, the DNA is TGTGCCAGCAGTTTACTGGGGGTGACCACTGAAGCTTTCTTT.

The genes are TRBV12-3 or TRBV12-4 and TRBJ2-7, with TRBD1 matching over 10 bases. The CDR3 spans 14 residues. V trimming: 5 bases; J trimming: 4 bases; junction bases outside the gene matches: 5. CDR3 in DNA: TGTGCCAGCAGTGGCCGGGACAGGGGATACGAGCAGTACTTC. Translation: CASSGRDRGYEQYF.

The chain is built from TRBV20-1 and TRBJ1-2; D is undetermined. Trimming removed 4 bases at V and 7 bases at J, with 10 bases between. The V gene's germline CDR1 is DFQATT and CDR2 SNEGSKA (reference sequence). The CDR3 loop spans 11 amino acids. CDR3 coding DNA: TGCAGTGCTACAAAGCGGGGTGGCTACACCTTC. Translated, it gives CSATKRGGYTF.

This clonotype appeared many times. This chain connects TRBV14 to TRBJ2-6, with a possible D match to TRBD1 (6 bases). Looked up from germline, CDR1 is SGHDN and CDR2 is FVKESK. V shed 4 bases and J shed 1 base, with 17 bases lying between them. CDR3 length: 18 residues. The CDR3 loop reads CASSLLQGLRSGANVLTF. In DNA, the CDR3 is TGTGCCAGCAGCCTACTCCAGGGGTTGAGGTCTGGGGCCAACGTCCTGACTTTC.

Note on this clonotype: The junction and the germline gene differ at one end; a read error may be behind it. The J gene is TRBJ2-5, the V gene TRBV7-9, with D possibly TRBD2 on 5 matching bases. Germline V gene data show CDR1 as SEHNR and CDR2 as FQNEAQ (reference sequence). The CDR3 is 15 amino acids. This CDR3 reads CASSQASWEQDTQYF. The DNA for the CDR3 is TGTGCCAGCAGTCAAGCTAGCTGGGAACAAGATACCCAGTACTTC.

To note about this clonotype: The germline gene is not matched at one end of the junction; a read error may be the cause. This chain joins TRBV2 and TRBJ1-4; TRBD1 aligns across 7 bases. Germline lookup yields CDR1 SNHLY and CDR2 FYNNEI. The CDR3 has 12 residues. CDR3 nucleotide sequence: TGCGCCAGCAGCAGGGGGAGAGAAAAACTGTTTTTT. The encoded protein is CASSRGREKLFF.

A note on this clonotype: Its ends do not fully match the called genes, so a read error is possible. The chain uses TRBV7-2 and TRBJ1-6, with D possibly being TRBD1 (5 bases). The CDR3 contains 14 residues. CDR1 is SGHTA, CDR2 FQGNSA, per germline. CDR3: CASSLQGNSPLHLF. The CDR3 coding sequence is TGTGCCAGCAGCTTACAGGGAAATTCACCCCTCCACCTCTTT. Combining the CDR3 with reference TRBV7-2 and TRBJ1-6 gives the whole variable domain GAGVSQSPSNKVTEKGKDVELRCDPISGHTALYWYRQSLGQGLEFLIYFQGNSAPDKSGLPSDRFSAERTGGSVSTLTIQRTQQEDSAVYLCASSLQGNSPLHLFGNGTRLTVT.

The chain has TRBV20-1 and TRBJ2-1, with 7 positions matching TRBD2. This CDR3 is 14 amino acids long. J lost 8 bases, V lost 5 bases, and 12 bases had no gene match. The germline CDR1 and CDR2 sequences are DFQATT and SNEGSKA (reference sequence). CDR3 region: CSAPHQRGGHEQFF. DNA of the CDR3: TGCAGTGCTCCGCATCAGCGGGGTGGACATGAGCAGTTCTTC.

This clonotype was seen at least ten times. The chain carries TRBV29-1 and TRBJ1-3; D call uncertain. Germline CDR1 SQVTM, CDR2 ANQGSEA. This CDR3 has 16 residues. Trimming cost V 0 bases and J 0 bases, with 12 bases left between them. CDR3 bases: TGCAGCGTTGAAGAATGGGGTACCTCCTCTGGAAACACCATATATTTT. This encodes CSVEEWGTSSGNTIYF.

This rearrangement joins TRBV9 to TRBJ1-6, with D maybe TRBD1 (5 bases). The CDR3 extends over 15 amino acids. Germline values: CDR1 SGDLS, CDR2 YYNGEE. Trimming stripped 5 bases from V and 8 bases from J, with 17 bases between. The DNA for the CDR3 is TGTGCCAGCAGTGCTGTAGGCCAGGGTGATTCACCCCTCCACTTT. It is translated as CASSAVGQGDSPLHF.

This chain links TRBV2 with TRBJ1-4; TRBD1 agrees at 7 bases. CDR1 and CDR2 (germline): SNHLY, FYNNEI. The CDR3 runs to 14 residues. Trimming took 6 bases from V and 5 from J; bases not matched to a gene: 6. CDR3 nucleotide sequence: TGTGCCAGCAGAGCGGACAGGTTAAATGAAAAACTGTTTTTT. It is translated as CASRADRLNEKLFF.

The chain employs TRBV5-8 and TRBJ2-1; no definite D call. The V and J ends lost 0 bases and 9 bases respectively, with 19 bases between them. CDR1 is SGHTS, CDR2 YDEGEE, per germline. The CDR3 loop spans 16 amino acids. The DNA of the CDR3 is TGTGCCAGCAGCTTGGCAGGCCGGTCCGGGCCCAGTGAGCAGTTCTTC. This encodes CASSLAGRSGPSEQFF.

The rearrangement uses TRBV19 and TRBJ2-3, with TRBD1 identical over 8 bases. TRBJ1-5 matches the DNA end more closely, so the J call is doubtful. Germline lookup yields CDR1 LNHDA and CDR2 SQIVND (reference sequence). CDR3 length: 13 residues. The CDR3 DNA reads TGTGCCAGCAGCGGACAGGGACTAGATACGCAGCATTTT. It is translated as CASSGQGLDTQHF.